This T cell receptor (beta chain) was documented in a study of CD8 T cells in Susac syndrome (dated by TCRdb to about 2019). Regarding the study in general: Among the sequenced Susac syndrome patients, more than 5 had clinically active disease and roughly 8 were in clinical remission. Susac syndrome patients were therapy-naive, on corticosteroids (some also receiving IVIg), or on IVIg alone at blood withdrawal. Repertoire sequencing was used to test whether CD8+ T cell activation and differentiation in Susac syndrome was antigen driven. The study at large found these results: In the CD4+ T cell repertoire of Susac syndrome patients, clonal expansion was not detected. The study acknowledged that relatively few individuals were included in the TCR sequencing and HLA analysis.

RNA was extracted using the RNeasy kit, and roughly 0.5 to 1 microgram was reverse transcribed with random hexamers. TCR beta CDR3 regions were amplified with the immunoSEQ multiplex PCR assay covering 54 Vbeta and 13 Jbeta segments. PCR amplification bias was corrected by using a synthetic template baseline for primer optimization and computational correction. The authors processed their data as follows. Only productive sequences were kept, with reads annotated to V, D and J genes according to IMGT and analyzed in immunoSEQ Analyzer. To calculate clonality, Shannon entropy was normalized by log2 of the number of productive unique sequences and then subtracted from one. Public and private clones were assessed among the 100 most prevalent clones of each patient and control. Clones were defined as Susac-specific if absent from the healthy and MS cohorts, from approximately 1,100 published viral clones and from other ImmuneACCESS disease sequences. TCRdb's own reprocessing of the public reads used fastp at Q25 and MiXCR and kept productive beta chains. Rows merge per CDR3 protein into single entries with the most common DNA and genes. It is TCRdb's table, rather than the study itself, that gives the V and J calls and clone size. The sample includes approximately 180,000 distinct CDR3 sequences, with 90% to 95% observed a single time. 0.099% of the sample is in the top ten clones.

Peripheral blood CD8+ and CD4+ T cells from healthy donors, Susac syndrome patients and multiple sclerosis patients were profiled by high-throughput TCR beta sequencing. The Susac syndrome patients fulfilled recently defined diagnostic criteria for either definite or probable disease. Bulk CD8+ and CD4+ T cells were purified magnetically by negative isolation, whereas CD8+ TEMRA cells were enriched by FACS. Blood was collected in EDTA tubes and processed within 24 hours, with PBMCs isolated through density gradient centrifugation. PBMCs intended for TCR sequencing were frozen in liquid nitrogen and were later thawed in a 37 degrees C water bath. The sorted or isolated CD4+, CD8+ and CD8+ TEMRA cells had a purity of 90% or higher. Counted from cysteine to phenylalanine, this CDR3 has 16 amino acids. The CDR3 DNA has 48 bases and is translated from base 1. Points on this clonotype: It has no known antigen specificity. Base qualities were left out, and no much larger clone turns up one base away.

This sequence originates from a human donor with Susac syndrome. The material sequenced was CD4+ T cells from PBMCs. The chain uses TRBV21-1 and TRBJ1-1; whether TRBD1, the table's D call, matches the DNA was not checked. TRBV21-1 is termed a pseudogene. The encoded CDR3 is CASSTDQGAVNTEAFF. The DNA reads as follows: TGTGCCAGCAGCACCGATCAGGGGGCTGTGAACACTGAAGCTTTCTTT.